These 13 T cell receptor beta chains originate from one sample sequenced in a study of shared clonotypes between healthy human individuals. Assay: immunoSEQ multiplex PCR; the TCRdb copy retains only in-frame clones and omits some. Among 850,000 to 1,100,000 clones listed, 60% to 80% were seen once. Input material: memory CD4+ T cells from PBMCs. Sample subset: CD45RA-negative fraction. The receptors originated from a man aged 18 to 30 in good health. Some clones in this sample may be carry-over from other donors' samples.

CDR3 loop: CASSLRSDWGYGYTF. In nucleotides, the CDR3 is TGCGCCAGCAGCTTGAGATCAGATTGGGGCTATGGCTACACCTTC. The chain employs TRBV5-1 and TRBJ1-2; no firm D call. The V gene lost 1 base and the J gene lost 4 bases, with 14 bases spanning the gap. CDR1 SGHRS and CDR2 YFSETQ come from the germline V gene. This CDR3 region has 15 residues. Supplemented by reference TRBV5-1 and TRBJ1-2, the full variable domain reads KAGVTQTPRYLIKTRGQQVTLSCSPISGHRSVSWYQQTPGQGLQFLFEYFSETQRNKGNFPGRFSGRQFSNSRSEMNVSTLELGDSALYLCASSLRSDWGYGYTFGSGTRLTVV.

This clone was seen a single time. Different DNA sequences within this sample yield the same CDR3. The chain employs TRBV18 and TRBJ2-1; 9 positions agree with TRBD2. The V gene end was trimmed by 3 bases and the J gene end by 2 bases; junction bases not matched to a gene: 5. The CDR3 is 16 residues long. Germline V gene lookup returns CDR1 KGHSH and CDR2 LQKENI. The CDR3 bases are TGTGCCAGCTCACCGCTGACTAGCGGAACCTACAATGAGCAGTTCTTC. Translating it yields CASSPLTSGTYNEQFF.

A single count supports this clone. Other DNA sequences in this sample translate to the same CDR3. The chain uses TRBV30 and TRBJ1-2; TRBD1 agrees at 9 bases. Germline loops: CDR1 GTSNPN, CDR2 SVGIG (reference sequence). The CDR3 totals 15 residues. Trimming cost V 0 bases and J 5 bases; bases outside gene matches: 7. CDR3 region: CAWSVPGQGVYGYTF. CDR3 DNA: TGTGCCTGGAGTGTACCGGGACAGGGTGTATATGGCTACACCTTC.

V and J are TRBV19 and TRBJ1-1; 7 positions agree with TRBD1. Trimming took 6 bases from V and 7 from J; bases not matched to a gene: 14. Germline CDR1 reads LNHDA; CDR2 reads SQIVND (reference sequence). The CDR3 has 15 residues. CDR3 amino acids: CASSLAWGQRHEAFF. DNA for the CDR3: TGTGCCAGTAGCCTTGCATGGGGACAGCGGCATGAAGCTTTCTTT.

V is TRBV6-5 and J is TRBJ1-1; possible D gene TRBD1, 5 bases. The CDR3 extends over 15 amino acids. V was clipped by 0 bases and J by 0 bases, with 8 bases between them. Germline-derived CDR1 and CDR2 are MNHEY and SVGAGI. The CDR3 DNA follows: TGTGCCAGCAGTTACTCCCGGGACCTGAACACTGAAGCTTTCTTT. Translation: CASSYSRDLNTEAFF.

The chain combines TRBV6-6 with TRBJ2-3; D might be TRBD1 (6 bases). Germline CDR1 MNHNY, CDR2 SVGAGI (reference sequence). V gave up 1 base and J gave up 2 bases, with 13 bases separating them. The CDR3 length is 16 residues. CDR3 region: CASSYFADSFTDTQYF. CDR3 coding DNA: TGTGCCAGCAGTTACTTCGCGGACAGCTTCACAGATACGCAGTATTTT.

V and J are TRBV5-4 and TRBJ2-1; 10 positions agree with TRBD1. The CDR3 is 16 amino acids. CDR1 is SGHNT and CDR2 is YYREEE in the germline V gene (reference sequence). J gave up 4 bases and V 2 bases, and 6 bases lay outside the gene matches. The CDR3 region has the DNA TGTGCCAGCAGCTTTTTTTCGGGACAGGGGTACAATGAGCAGTTCTTC. As protein: CASSFFSGQGYNEQFF.

This clone was found a few times. The gene calls are TRBV6-6 and TRBJ1-5; TRBD1 is a possible D gene (6 bases). The germline V and J ends were trimmed by 5 bases and 2 bases, with 10 bases remaining between them. The CDR3 is 14 amino acids. Germline CDR1 is MNHNY and CDR2 is SVGAGI (reference sequence). The CDR3, as DNA: TGTGCCAGCAGTCGAGGGGGAGGCAATCAGCCCCAGCATTTT. This translates into CASSRGGGNQPQHF.

The chain joins TRBV5-1 to TRBJ1-2; TRBD1 matches at 7 bases. This CDR3 spans 22 amino acids. V was pared by 0 bases and J by 4 bases, with 27 bases of the junction left unmatched. CDR1 is SGHRS, CDR2 YFSETQ, per germline. The CDR3 protein is CASSLETVLSTGGGEVIYGYTF. CDR3 DNA sequence: TGCGCCAGCAGCTTGGAGACGGTGTTATCGACGGGAGGGGGCGAAGTAATCTATGGCTACACCTTC.

The V gene is TRBV6-5, the J gene TRBJ1-1; TRBD1 aligns across 7 bases. V shed 6 bases and J 4 bases; nucleotides not matched to a gene: 5. This CDR3 is 13 amino acids long. Per germline, CDR1 MNHEY and CDR2 SVGAGI. CDR3 nucleotides: TGTGCCAGCAGCAAGGGACAGCGCACTGAAGCTTTCTTT. Its protein product is CASSKGQRTEAFF.

This clone appeared once. This is likely an artifact of a read error, given a far larger clone one base away. The same CDR3 also results from other DNA sequences found in this sample. The chain carries TRBV6-1 and TRBJ2-7; D uncertain. The CDR3 loop spans 15 amino acids. Germline loops: CDR1 MNHNS, CDR2 SASEGT. The V and J ends lost 2 bases and 4 bases respectively, with 15 bases between them. The chain's CDR3 is CASSERATSSYEQYF. The CDR3 DNA reads TGTGCCAGCAGTGAAAGAGCGACAAGCTCATACGAGCAGTACTTC.

The chain recombines TRBV7-2 with TRBJ1-1; 7 bases are a match to TRBD1. CDR3 length: 14 residues. CDR1 and CDR2 (germline): SGHTA, FQGNSA. The junction had 7 bases not matched to a gene; V was cut back by 3 bases and J by 6 bases. The CDR3 coding sequence is TGTGCCAGCAGCTTTGCAGGGGGTGCCCCTGAAGCTTTCTTT. Its translation is CASSFAGGAPEAFF.

The genes are TRBV5-4 and TRBJ1-1, with D possibly being TRBD1 (5 bases). With 4 bases removed from V and 5 bases from J, the gap between germline ends came to 15 bases. CDR1 is SGHNT and CDR2 is YYREEE in the germline V gene (reference sequence). The CDR3 contains 14 residues. Written as DNA, the CDR3 is TGTGCCAGCAGCCCAGACAGTGGGAGGACTGAAGCTTTCTTT. Protein product: CASSPDSGRTEAFF.